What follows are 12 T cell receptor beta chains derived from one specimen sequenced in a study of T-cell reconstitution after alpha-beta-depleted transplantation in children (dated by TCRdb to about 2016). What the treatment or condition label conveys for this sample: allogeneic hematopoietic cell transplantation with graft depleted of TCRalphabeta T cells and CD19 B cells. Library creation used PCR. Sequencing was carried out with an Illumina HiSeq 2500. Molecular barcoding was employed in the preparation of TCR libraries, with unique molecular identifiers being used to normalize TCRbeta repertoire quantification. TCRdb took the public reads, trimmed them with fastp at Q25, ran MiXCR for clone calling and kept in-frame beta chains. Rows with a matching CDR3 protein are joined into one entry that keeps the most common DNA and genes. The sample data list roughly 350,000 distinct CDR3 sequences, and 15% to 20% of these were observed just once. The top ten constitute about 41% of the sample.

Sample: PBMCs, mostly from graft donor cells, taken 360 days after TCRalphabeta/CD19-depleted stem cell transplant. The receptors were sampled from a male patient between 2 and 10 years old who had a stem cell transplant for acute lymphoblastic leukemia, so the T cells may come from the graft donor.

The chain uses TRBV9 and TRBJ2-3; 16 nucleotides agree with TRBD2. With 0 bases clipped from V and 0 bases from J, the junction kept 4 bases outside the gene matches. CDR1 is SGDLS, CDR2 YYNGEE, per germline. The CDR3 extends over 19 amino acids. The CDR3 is CASSVAGLAGGPSTDTQYF. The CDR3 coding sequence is TGTGCCAGCAGCGTAGCGGGACTAGCGGGAGGGCCAAGCACAGATACGCAGTATTTT.

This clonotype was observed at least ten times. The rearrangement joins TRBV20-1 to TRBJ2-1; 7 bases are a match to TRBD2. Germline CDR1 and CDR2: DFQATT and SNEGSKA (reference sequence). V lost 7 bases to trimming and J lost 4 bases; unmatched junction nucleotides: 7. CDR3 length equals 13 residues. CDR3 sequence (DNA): TGCAGTGTAGGGGCTAGCGGATACAATGAGCAGTTCTTC. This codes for CSVGASGYNEQFF.

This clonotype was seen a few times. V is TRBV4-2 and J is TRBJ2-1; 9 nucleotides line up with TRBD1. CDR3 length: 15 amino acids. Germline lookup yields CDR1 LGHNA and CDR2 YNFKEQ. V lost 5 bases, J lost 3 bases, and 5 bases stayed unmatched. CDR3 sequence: CASSARDRDYNEQFF. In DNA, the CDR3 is TGTGCCAGCAGCGCCCGGGACAGGGACTACAATGAGCAGTTCTTC.

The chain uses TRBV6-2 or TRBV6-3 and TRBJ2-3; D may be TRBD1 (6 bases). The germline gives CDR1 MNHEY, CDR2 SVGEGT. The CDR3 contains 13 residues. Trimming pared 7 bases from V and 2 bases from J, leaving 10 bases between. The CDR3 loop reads CASTRGHTDTQYF. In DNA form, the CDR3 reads TGTGCCAGCACCAGGGGCCACACAGATACGCAGTATTTT.

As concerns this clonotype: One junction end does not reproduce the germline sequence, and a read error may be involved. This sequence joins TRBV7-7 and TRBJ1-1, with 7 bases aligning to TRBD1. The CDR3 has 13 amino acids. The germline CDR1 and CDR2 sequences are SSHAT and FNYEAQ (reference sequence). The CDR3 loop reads CASSVDRATEAFF. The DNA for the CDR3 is TGTGCTAGCAGCGTAGACAGGGCCACTGAAGCTTTCTTT.

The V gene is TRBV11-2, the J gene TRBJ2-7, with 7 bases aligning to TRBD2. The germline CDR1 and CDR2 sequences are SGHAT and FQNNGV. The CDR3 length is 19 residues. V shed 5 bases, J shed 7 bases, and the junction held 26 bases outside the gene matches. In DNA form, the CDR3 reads TGTGCCAGCAGCCTATTACGGGGGGAGGGCCCTTTGGCTGGAAGAGAGCAGTACTTC. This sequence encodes CASSLLRGEGPLAGREQYF.

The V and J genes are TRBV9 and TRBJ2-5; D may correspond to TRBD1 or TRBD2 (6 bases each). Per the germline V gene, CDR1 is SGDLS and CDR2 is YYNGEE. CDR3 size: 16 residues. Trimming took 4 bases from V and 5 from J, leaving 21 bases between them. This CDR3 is CASSSQGGSAWETQYF. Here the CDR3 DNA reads TGTGCCAGCAGCTCGCAAGGGGGGTCAGCTTGGGAGACCCAGTACTTC.

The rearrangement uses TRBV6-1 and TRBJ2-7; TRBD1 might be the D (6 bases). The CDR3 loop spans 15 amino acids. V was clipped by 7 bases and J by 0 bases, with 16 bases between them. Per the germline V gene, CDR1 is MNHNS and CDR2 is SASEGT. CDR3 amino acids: CASTNQDRSSYEQYF. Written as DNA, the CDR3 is TGTGCCAGCACCAACCAGGACAGAAGCTCCTACGAGCAGTACTTC.

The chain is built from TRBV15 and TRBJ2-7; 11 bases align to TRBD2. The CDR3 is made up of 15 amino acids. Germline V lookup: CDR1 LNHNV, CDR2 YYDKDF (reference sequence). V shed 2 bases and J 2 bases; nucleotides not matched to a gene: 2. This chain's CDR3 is CATSRRLAGTYEQYF. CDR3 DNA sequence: TGTGCCACCAGCAGACGACTAGCGGGAACCTACGAGCAGTACTTC.

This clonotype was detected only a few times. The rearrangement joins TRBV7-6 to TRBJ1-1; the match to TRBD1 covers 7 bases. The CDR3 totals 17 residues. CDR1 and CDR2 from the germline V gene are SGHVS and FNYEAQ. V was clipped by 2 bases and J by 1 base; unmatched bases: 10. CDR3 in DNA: TGTGCCAGCAGCTTAAAAAGAGGGACAGCCTCGAACACTGAAGCTTTCTTT. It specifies CASSLKRGTASNTEAFF. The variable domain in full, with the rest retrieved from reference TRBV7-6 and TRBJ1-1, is GAGVSQSPRYKVTKRGQDVALRCDPISGHVSLYWYRQALGQGPEFLTYFNYEAQQDKSGLPNDRFSAERPEGSISTLTIQRTEQRDSAMYRCASSLKRGTASNTEAFFGQGTRLTVV.

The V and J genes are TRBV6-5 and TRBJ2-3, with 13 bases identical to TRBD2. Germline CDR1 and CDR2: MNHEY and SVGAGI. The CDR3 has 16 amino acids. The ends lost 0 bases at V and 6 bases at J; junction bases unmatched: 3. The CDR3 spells CASSYSTSGGGDTQYF. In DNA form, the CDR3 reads TGTGCCAGCAGTTACTCTACTAGCGGGGGGGGCGATACGCAGTATTTT.

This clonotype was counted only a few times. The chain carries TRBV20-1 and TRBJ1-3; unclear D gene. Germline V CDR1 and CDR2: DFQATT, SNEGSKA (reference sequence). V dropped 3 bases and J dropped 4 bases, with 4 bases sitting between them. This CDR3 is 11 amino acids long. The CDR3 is CSASAGNTIYF. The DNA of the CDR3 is TGCAGTGCTAGTGCAGGAAACACCATATATTTT.